This TCR beta chain is from a study of CD8 T cells in Susac syndrome. TEMRA cells were FACS-enriched, unlike CD8+ and CD4+ T cells, which were negatively isolated. The CDR3 runs to 16 residues. V dropped 0 bases and J dropped 2; count of bases not matched to a gene: 2. With random hexamers, reverse transcription was performed on roughly 0.5 to 1 ug of RNA. Amplification of TCR beta CDR3 by immunoSEQ multiplex PCR spanned 54 Vbeta and 13 Jbeta. TCRdb ran MiXCR on the immunoSEQ multiplex PCR reads and lists one entry per CDR3 protein. The sample carries 45,000 to 60,000 distinct CDR3 sequences, around 93% recorded once.

This TCR came from a human donor in good health. The V and J genes are TRBV23-1 and TRBJ2-1, with 9 positions matching TRBD2. TRBV23-1 is flagged as an ORF with uncertain function. The sequenced sample was CD8+ T cells from PBMCs. The CDR3 is CASSQSGGRAYNEQFF. CDR3 nucleotides: TGCGCCAGCAGTCAATCGGGCGGGAGGGCCTACAATGAGCAGTTCTTC.